This T cell receptor (beta chain) was retrieved from a study of cytomegalovirus exposure and HLA in healthy donors. With 60 Vbeta and 13 Jbeta primers, the PCR was carried out. Clones were read by immunoSEQ multiplex PCR, and TCRdb kept only the in-frame ones, dropping some. The sample has 90,000 to 110,000 clones; approximately 71% are singletons. The sequence was collected from a man aged 40-49 years in good health and CMV-seronegative. The sample consisted of PBMCs.

For the CDR3, the DNA is TGTGCCAGCTCACCCTCGGACAGTAGACCCCAGCATTTT. Translated: CASSPSDSRPQHF. This chain joins TRBV18 and TRBJ1-5; TRBD1 might be the D (6 bases). From germline, CDR1 is KGHSH and CDR2 LQKENI. This CDR3 spans 13 amino acids. Trimming removed 3 bases at V and 10 bases at J, with 13 bases between.